These 25 T cell receptor beta chains came from one sample sequenced in a study of beta chain features in type 1 diabetes. Study-wide results and caveats: TCRB CDR3s were moderately but significantly shorter in Type 1 diabetes patients in all four CD4+ subsets.

All of the isolated RNA was reverse transcribed, so expressed TCRB transcripts were sequenced. The data were produced by immunoSEQ multiplex PCR, yet TCRdb's version contains in-frame clones alone and is incomplete. In the table there are about 170,000 clones, almost 8% of which are singletons. These receptors have no identified antigens. Sequencing input: central memory CD4+ T cells from blood. The receptors originated from a man younger than 30 with type 1 diabetes.

This chain uses TRBV18 with TRBJ1-1, with a tentative D call TRBD1 (6 bases). Trimming stripped 6 bases from V and 5 bases from J, with 13 bases between. This CDR3 contains 13 residues. Per the germline V gene, CDR1 is KGHSH and CDR2 is LQKENI. CDR3 bases: TGTGCCAGCTCCCCGACAGGAGGAACTGAAGCTTTCTTT. Amino acid sequence: CASSPTGGTEAFF.

There are a few counts of this clone. This chain uses TRBV4-3 with TRBJ2-3; perhaps TRBD2 as D (6 bases). This CDR3 is 16 amino acids long. Trimming cost V 2 bases and J 4 bases, with 16 bases left between them. Per the germline V gene, CDR1 is LGHNA and CDR2 is YSLEER. CDR3 residues: CASSQSRREGADTQYF. CDR3 bases: TGCGCCAGCAGCCAAAGTAGGAGGGAAGGGGCAGATACGCAGTATTTT.

This clone has just a few counts. Here the CDR3 DNA reads TGTGCCAGCAGCTTAAACGGACTCTACTCCTACGAGCAGTACTTC. Translation gives CASSLNGLYSYEQYF. The chain combines TRBV7-2 with TRBJ2-7; D is perhaps TRBD2 (5 bases). V was clipped by 2 bases and J by 0 bases, with 11 bases between them. Germline lookup yields CDR1 SGHTA and CDR2 FQGNSA. This CDR3 comprises 15 residues. Drawing the rest from reference TRBV7-2 and TRBJ2-7, the complete variable domain is GAGVSQSPSNKVTEKGKDVELRCDPISGHTALYWYRQSLGQGLEFLIYFQGNSAPDKSGLPSDRFSAERTGGSVSTLTIQRTQQEDSAVYLCASSLNGLYSYEQYFGPGTRLTVT.

The chain recombines TRBV6-5 with TRBJ2-7; 9 bases align to TRBD1. Germline values: CDR1 MNHEY, CDR2 SVGAGI. With V trimmed by 6 bases and J by 6 bases, 12 bases remained unmatched. The CDR3 has 15 residues. The CDR3: CASRNRGQGTLEQYF. In nucleotides, the CDR3 is TGTGCCAGCAGAAACAGGGGGCAAGGAACCCTCGAGCAGTACTTC.

This clone was seen a few times. The gene calls are TRBV27 and TRBJ2-7; TRBD2 agrees at 13 bases. J was trimmed by 7 bases and V by 3 bases; bases with no gene match: 9. This CDR3 is built from 16 residues. Germline values: CDR1 MNHEY, CDR2 SMNVEV (reference sequence). The CDR3 DNA reads TGTGCCAGCAGTTTCCGAAGACTAGCGGGAGGCGGGGAGCAGTACTTC. This gives the protein CASSFRRLAGGGEQYF.

This clone was counted only a few times. In DNA form, the CDR3 reads TGCGCCAGCAGCTTGGGAGCGGGGTCGCAGTACTTC. Translating gives CASSLGAGSQYF. The chain links TRBV5-1 to TRBJ2-7, with 7 bases fitting TRBD2. The CDR3 is 12 residues long. CDR1 and CDR2 from the germline V gene are SGHRS and YFSETQ. V was pared by 0 bases and J by 9 bases, with 3 bases of the junction left unmatched.

There are a few counts of this clone. The chain uses TRBV18 and TRBJ2-1; D call uncertain. Germline V gene data show CDR1 as KGHSH and CDR2 as LQKENI. Trimming shortened V by 0 bases and J by 4 bases, and 13 bases separated the two germline ends. CDR3 size: 16 residues. The DNA of the CDR3 is TGTGCCAGCTCACCACCTTCTGGGCTGGGTTACAATGAGCAGTTCTTC. This codes for CASSPPSGLGYNEQFF.

The chain employs TRBV5-4 and TRBJ2-6; TRBD2 is a possible D gene (5 bases). The CDR3 contains 16 residues. Germline V gene sequence: CDR1 SGHNT, CDR2 YYREEE (reference sequence). V lost 0 bases and J 3 bases, leaving 10 bases between the germline ends. The CDR3, as DNA: TGTGCCAGCAGCTTGGGGAGCCGGGGTGGGGCCAACGTCCTGACTTTC. Its translation is CASSLGSRGGANVLTF.

The V call is TRBV30, the J call TRBJ1-6; D is undetermined. Germline values: CDR1 GTSNPN, CDR2 SVGIG (reference sequence). This CDR3 has 15 amino acids. The V end lost 2 bases, the J end lost 2 bases, and 10 bases lay between the germline ends. The CDR3 loop reads CAWSKAGTYNSPLHF. The CDR3 coding sequence is TGTGCCTGGAGTAAGGCGGGGACCTATAATTCACCCCTCCACTTT.

This clone was recorded a few times. The V gene is TRBV28, the J gene TRBJ2-3; 10 nucleotides agree with TRBD2. The junction had 11 bases not matched to a gene; V was cut back by 4 bases and J by 4 bases. Germline lookup yields CDR1 MDHEN and CDR2 SYDVKM. The CDR3 has 17 residues. DNA for the CDR3: TGTGCCAGCAGTTCAGTAACCGGGACTAGCGAACCAGATACGCAGTATTTT. It yields the protein CASSSVTGTSEPDTQYF.

The rearrangement uses TRBV28 and TRBJ2-5, with D uncertain. The length of the CDR3 is 15 residues. CDR1 is MDHEN, CDR2 SYDVKM, per germline. Trimming took 4 bases from V and 1 from J, leaving 13 bases between them. CDR3 amino acids: CASSYHGESQETQYF. The DNA for the CDR3 is TGTGCCAGCAGTTACCACGGAGAGTCCCAAGAGACCCAGTACTTC.

The gene calls are TRBV5-1 and TRBJ2-7; tentative D call: TRBD2 (6 bases). The CDR3 runs 14 residues. Trimming pared 0 bases from V and 5 bases from J, leaving 12 bases between. Germline-derived CDR1 and CDR2 are SGHRS and YFSETQ. In nucleotides, the CDR3 is TGCGCCAGCAGCTTGGATAGCGGCAAGGACGAGCAGTACTTC. This translates into CASSLDSGKDEQYF.

The chain combines TRBV14 with TRBJ2-7; 7 bases match TRBD1. There are 15 residues in the CDR3. Per germline, CDR1 SGHDN and CDR2 FVKESK. With 3 bases clipped from V and 1 base from J, the junction kept 6 bases outside the gene matches. The CDR3 nucleotides read TGTGCCAGCAGCCATCCCGGGACAGTATCCTACGAGCAGTACTTC. Protein product: CASSHPGTVSYEQYF. The entire variable domain, with the rest obtained from reference TRBV14 and TRBJ2-7, is as follows: EAGVTQFPSHSVIEKGQTVTLRCDPISGHDNLYWYRRVMGKEIKFLLHFVKESKQDESGMPNNRFLAERTGGTYSTLKVQPAELEDSGVYFCASSHPGTVSYEQYFGPGTRLTVT.

This clone occurred a few times. V gene TRBV7-9 combines with J gene TRBJ1-2, with D maybe TRBD1 (6 bases). Trimming cost V 6 bases and J 0 bases, with 17 bases left between them. Germline CDR1 is SEHNR and CDR2 is FQNEAQ (reference sequence). CDR3 length: 16 residues. Here the CDR3 DNA reads TGTGCCAGCAGGCGCCAGGGGCCCAGTGCTAACTATGGCTACACCTTC. It codes for CASRRQGPSANYGYTF.

The chain couples TRBV4-3 to TRBJ2-2; 9 bases align to TRBD2. This CDR3 spans 16 amino acids. The V gene's germline CDR1 is LGHNA and CDR2 YSLEER. The ends lost 6 bases at V and 1 base at J; junction bases unmatched: 6. In DNA form, the CDR3 reads TGCGCCAGCAGGCGATTAGCGGGGGAGAACACCGGGGAGCTGTTTTTT. Translated, it gives CASRRLAGENTGELFF.

Details on this clone: This CDR3 is also generated by other DNA sequences in the sample. The chain employs TRBV5-1 and TRBJ2-1; 7 bases are shared with TRBD2. Looked up from germline, CDR1 is SGHRS and CDR2 is YFSETQ. V lost 0 bases, J lost 0 bases, and 3 bases stayed unmatched. This CDR3 spans 16 amino acids. The CDR3 here is CASSLAGGGSYNEQFF. CDR3 in DNA: TGCGCCAGCAGCTTGGCCGGCGGGGGCTCCTACAATGAGCAGTTCTTC.

This clone was observed at least ten times. The chain links TRBV5-1 to TRBJ2-6; the D is unclear. Trimming removed 0 bases at V and 4 bases at J, with 8 bases between. CDR1 SGHRS and CDR2 YFSETQ come from the germline V gene. This CDR3 comprises 15 residues. The CDR3 loop reads CASSLALQGANVLTF. The DNA for the CDR3 is TGCGCCAGCAGCTTGGCGTTACAGGGGGCCAACGTCCTGACTTTC. The full variable domain, rest sourced from reference TRBV5-1 and TRBJ2-6, is KAGVTQTPRYLIKTRGQQVTLSCSPISGHRSVSWYQQTPGQGLQFLFEYFSETQRNKGNFPGRFSGRQFSNSRSEMNVSTLELGDSALYLCASSLALQGANVLTFGAGSRLTVL.

This clone was detected only a few times. The rearrangement links TRBV7-9 to TRBJ2-1; TRBD2 might be the D (7 bases). Per germline, CDR1 SEHNR and CDR2 FQNEAQ (reference sequence). CDR3 length: 17 residues. With 0 bases removed from V and 2 bases from J, the gap between germline ends came to 14 bases. CDR3 sequence (DNA): TGTGCCAGCAGCTTAGCAAGCCGGGGGGCCACCTACAATGAGCAGTTCTTC. It codes for CASSLASRGATYNEQFF.

The chain recombines TRBV28 with TRBJ2-1, with 10 bases fitting TRBD2. The V gene's germline CDR1 is MDHEN and CDR2 SYDVKM. This CDR3 is built from 14 residues. V was clipped by 4 bases and J by 10 bases; unmatched bases: 7. This CDR3 reads CASSSTGTSDEQFF. CDR3 in DNA: TGTGCCAGCAGTTCTACCGGGACTAGCGACGAGCAGTTCTTC.

This chain uses TRBV5-1 with TRBJ1-1, with 9 bases aligning to TRBD1. Germline V CDR1 and CDR2: SGHRS, YFSETQ. After removal of 0 bases from V and 6 bases from J, the junction contained 6 bases not matched to a gene. The CDR3 extends over 15 amino acids. CDR3 sequence reads: CASSLDPTGGAEAFF. The CDR3 DNA sequence: TGCGCCAGCAGCTTGGACCCGACAGGGGGTGCTGAAGCTTTCTTT.

The rearrangement links TRBV6-5 to TRBJ2-2; maybe TRBD1 (5 bases). V shed 4 bases and J shed 5 bases, with 8 bases lying between them. The length of the CDR3 is 13 residues. The germline V gene has CDR1 MNHEY and CDR2 SVGAGI. The CDR3 is CASSSPGTGELFF. The CDR3 DNA is TGTGCCAGCAGTTCCCCAGGGACCGGGGAGCTGTTTTTT.

This clone came up many times. The chain employs TRBV28 and TRBJ2-4; 7 bases map to TRBD2. Germline V gene lookup returns CDR1 MDHEN and CDR2 SYDVKM. V lost 1 base, J lost 9 bases, and 3 bases stayed unmatched. This CDR3 has 13 residues. For the CDR3, the DNA is TGTGCCAGCAGTTTATTGACTAGCAGCATTCAGTACTTC. It yields the protein CASSLLTSSIQYF.

In its sample, this clone was seen a few times. Here the CDR3 reads CSVAGTGAANYGYTF. Written as DNA, the CDR3 is TGCAGCGTCGCCGGGACAGGGGCCGCTAACTATGGCTACACCTTC. V gene TRBV29-1 combines with J gene TRBJ1-2; 10 bases are shared with TRBD1. The germline V gene has CDR1 SQVTM and CDR2 ANQGSEA. The V and J ends lost 6 bases and 0 bases, in that order; junction bases with no gene match: 7. CDR3 length: 15 residues.

This clone was counted between two and nine times. The rearrangement uses TRBV30 and TRBJ1-1; D may be TRBD1 (6 bases). The CDR3 runs 13 residues. Trimming left V 0 bases short and J 5 bases short, with 10 bases between. Germline V gene lookup returns CDR1 GTSNPN and CDR2 SVGIG (reference sequence). CDR3 protein: CAWSVNRVTEAFF. CDR3 nucleotide sequence: TGTGCCTGGAGTGTAAACAGGGTGACTGAAGCTTTCTTT.

The table lists this clone with a few counts. V and J are TRBV6-1 and TRBJ2-7; 9 positions agree with TRBD1. CDR3 length: 15 amino acids. CDR1 MNHNS and CDR2 SASEGT come from the germline V gene. Germline trimming cut 3 bases from V and 2 bases from J; bases unmatched to any gene: 5. The DNA for the CDR3 is TGTGCCAGCAGTGATCCCGGGACAGGGACCTACGAGCAGTACTTC. Amino acid sequence: CASSDPGTGTYEQYF.